These 18 T cell receptor beta chains were all obtained from the same sample, sequenced in a study of PD-1 blockade in classical Hodgkin lymphoma (TCRdb year 2020). Explained via the paper, the time point label denotes: cycle 4 day 1 (C4D1), after five to seven weeks of nivolumab. Relapse after autologous stem cell transplantation had occurred in all trial patients, and cohorts A, B and C were distinguished by prior brentuximab vedotin exposure. Receptor amplification or capture employed the immunoSEQ multiplex PCR assay. What TCRdb holds here is the immuneACCESS table cut down to in-frame rearrangements. Part of the clones is not present; checked against another copy, under half of the missing clones reflect an unresolved V gene, and the others are unexplained. Counted in this sample were around 60,000 clones; roughly nine tenths of them appeared once. The ten largest account for over 9% of the sample.

Sequencing was performed on peripheral blood mononuclear cells (PBMCs), taken before the fourth cycle of nivolumab. The source of these receptors is a human donor with classical Hodgkin lymphoma.

The rearrangement uses TRBV19 and TRBJ1-5; 8 bases agree with TRBD1. In germline, CDR1 is LNHDA, CDR2 SQIVND (reference sequence). The CDR3 sequence is 13 residues long. The J segment lost 6 bases and the V segment lost 4 bases, leaving 2 bases of the junction unmatched. CDR3 protein: CASSNRGIQPQHF. CDR3 DNA sequence: TGTGCCAGTAGTAACAGGGGGATTCAGCCCCAGCATTTT.

In this sample, this clone turned up once. The rearrangement links TRBV6-1 to TRBJ1-5; D is ambiguous. V lost 6 bases to trimming and J lost 4 bases, with 7 bases between them. This CDR3 has 12 amino acids. Germline V CDR1 and CDR2: MNHNS, SASEGT. The CDR3, as DNA: TGTGCCAGCAGAGCCGCAAATCAGCCCCAGCATTTT. Translation gives CASRAANQPQHF.

The chain employs TRBV7-9 and TRBJ1-2, with no clear D. CDR1 and CDR2 (germline): SEHNR, FQNEAQ (reference sequence). This CDR3 comprises 14 residues. V was pared by 2 bases and J by 7 bases, with 14 bases between. CDR3 region: CASSLRNAPGGYTF. CDR3 in DNA: TGTGCCAGCAGCTTAAGGAACGCACCGGGTGGCTACACCTTC.

In its sample, this clone was seen once. The rearrangement links TRBV5-6 to TRBJ1-1; 8 nucleotides agree with TRBD1. J lost 7 bases, V lost 0 bases, and 11 bases had no gene match. The CDR3 is made up of 16 amino acids. Germline V gene data show CDR1 as SGHDT and CDR2 as YYEEEE. CDR3 loop: CASSLGGGQGLYEAFF. The DNA of the CDR3 is TGTGCCAGCAGCTTGGGTGGTGGACAGGGCCTATATGAAGCTTTCTTT.

V usage is TRBV10-3 and J usage is TRBJ1-3, with D hard to call. Germline lookup yields CDR1 ENHRY and CDR2 SYGVKD. This CDR3 contains 14 residues. V was pared by 7 bases and J by 6 bases, with 16 bases between. DNA of the CDR3: TGTGCCATCACCGAGGGAGGTTCCGTAAACACCATATATTTT. Translating it yields CAITEGGSVNTIYF.

The chain combines TRBV5-1 with TRBJ1-3, with a weak D call TRBD1 (5 bases). V lost 0 bases and J 0 bases, leaving 19 bases between the germline ends. The CDR3 extends over 19 amino acids. The germline V gene encodes CDR1 SGHRS and CDR2 YFSETQ. CDR3 protein: CASSLETALSVTSGNTIYF. The CDR3 DNA sequence: TGCGCCAGCAGCTTGGAGACAGCTCTCTCCGTCACCTCTGGAAACACCATATATTTT.

This clone was observed a single time. The chain combines TRBV5-6 with TRBJ2-1, with 10 bases lining up with TRBD1. Germline V CDR1 and CDR2: SGHDT, YYEEEE. V dropped 4 bases and J dropped 9; count of bases not matched to a gene: 13. This CDR3 contains 16 residues. The CDR3 DNA reads TGTGCCAGCAGCCCTCCGACAGGGGGCGGTTTAGGTGAGCAGTTCTTC. Amino acid sequence: CASSPPTGGGLGEQFF.

The CDR3, as DNA: TGTGCCAGCAGCGTAGGGGGGGCCCCTCGCACAGATACGCAGTATTTT. Its translation: CASSVGGAPRTDTQYF. The chain links TRBV9 to TRBJ2-3; TRBD1 or TRBD2 may be the D gene (6 bases each). CDR1 SGDLS and CDR2 YYNGEE come from the germline V gene. The ends were cut back, 0 bases at V and 1 base at J, with 12 bases in the middle. The CDR3 loop spans 16 amino acids.

The CDR3 sequence is CASSQVPPRWTF. The CDR3 nucleotides are TGTGCCAGCAGTCAGGTTCCTCCTAGGTGGACCTTC. The chain links TRBV6-5 to TRBJ1-2; D gene ambiguous. The V gene's germline CDR1 is MNHEY and CDR2 SVGAGI. Deletions cut 5 bases from V and 14 bases from J, with 18 bases between. There are 12 residues in the CDR3.

The V gene is TRBV5-1, the J gene TRBJ1-1; D gene uncertain. CDR1 and CDR2 (germline): SGHRS, YFSETQ. V gave up 4 bases and J gave up 0 bases, with 7 bases separating them. The CDR3 covers 13 residues. CDR3 nucleotide sequence: TGCGCCAGCAGCAGGGATTTGAACACTGAAGCTTTCTTT. Translating it yields CASSRDLNTEAFF.

The rearrangement uses TRBV5-6 and TRBJ2-3; 7 nucleotides line up with TRBD1. This CDR3 is built from 12 residues. Germline trimming cut 6 bases from V and 4 bases from J; bases unmatched to any gene: 2. The germline V gene encodes CDR1 SGHDT and CDR2 YYEEEE. DNA for the CDR3: TGTGCCAGCACACAGGGGTCAGATACGCAGTATTTT. Translating gives CASTQGSDTQYF.

The chain has TRBV2 and TRBJ1-3; 8 positions agree with TRBD1. CDR3 size: 17 residues. Germline values: CDR1 SNHLY, CDR2 FYNNEI. J was trimmed by 0 bases and V by 11 bases; bases with no gene match: 15. The CDR3 bases are TGTGCCGTCGGACAGGGCGCCCTTTTAGCCTCTGGAAACACCATATATTTT. Its translation: CAVGQGALLASGNTIYF. Using reference TRBV2 and TRBJ1-3 for the parts outside the CDR3, the full variable domain is EPEVTQTPSHQVTQMGQEVILRCVPISNHLYFYWYRQILGQKVEFLVSFYNNEISEKSEIFDDQFSVERPDGSNFTLKIRSTKLEDSAMYFCAVGQGALLASGNTIYFGEGSWLTVV.

The CDR3, as DNA: TGTGCCAGCAGCTTAACTAGCGGGAACACCGGGGAGCTGTTTTTT. This encodes CASSLTSGNTGELFF. The chain recombines TRBV7-9 with TRBJ2-2, with 8 bases matching TRBD2. V gave up 2 bases and J gave up 1 base; unmatched junction bases: 0. The CDR3 has 15 amino acids. Germline V gives CDR1 SEHNR, CDR2 FQNEAQ (reference sequence).

This sequence joins TRBV4-1 and TRBJ1-5; unclear D gene. The V gene lost 1 base and the J gene lost 6 bases, with 10 bases spanning the gap. The V gene's germline CDR1 is MGHRA and CDR2 YSYEKL. The CDR3 totals 14 residues. CDR3 sequence reads: CASSQVGEGQPQHF. CDR3 DNA sequence: TGCGCCAGCAGCCAAGTCGGGGAGGGTCAGCCCCAGCATTTT.

In its sample, this clone was seen once. The chain has TRBV7-2 and TRBJ1-3, with 10 bases matching TRBD1. Trimming at V came to 8 bases and at J to 0 bases, leaving 10 bases not matched to a gene. This CDR3 is 17 amino acids long. The germline CDR1 and CDR2 sequences are SGHTA and FQGNSA. DNA of the CDR3: TGTGCCAGCGCCCATGGGACAGGGGTTTGCTCTGGAAACACCATATATTTT. Its protein is CASAHGTGVCSGNTIYF.

The chain joins TRBV11-1 to TRBJ2-7, with D perhaps TRBD1 (6 bases). The CDR3 consists of 13 residues. V lost 5 bases, J lost 3 bases, and 11 bases lay in between. Germline V gene lookup returns CDR1 SGHAT and CDR2 FQDESV (reference sequence). In DNA form, the CDR3 reads TGTGCCAGCAGCCCTTCGACAGGCTACGAGCAGTACTTC. Its protein is CASSPSTGYEQYF.

In this sample, this clone turned up once. This chain joins TRBV29-1 and TRBJ1-1; D remains ambiguous. Germline V gene data show CDR1 as SQVTM and CDR2 as ANQGSEA. The CDR3 spans 15 residues. Trimming took off 1 base at V and 0 bases at J, with 12 bases between the two ends. The CDR3 bases are TGCAGCGTTGAAGCCCGACATTTGTTGAACACTGAAGCTTTCTTT. Translated, it gives CSVEARHLLNTEAFF.

The chain is built from TRBV2 and TRBJ1-2; D ambiguous. Between the trimmed V and J ends, which lost 11 bases and 4 bases, there was a span of 14 bases. The CDR3 extends over 12 amino acids. Germline V lookup: CDR1 SNHLY, CDR2 FYNNEI. CDR3 in DNA: TGTGCCGCGAGGTGGGGTTTCTATGGCTACACCTTC. Its translation is CAARWGFYGYTF.